This T cell receptor beta chain was profiled in a study of cytotoxic CD8 clonotypes in ibrutinib-treated CLL. Across the whole study: Some 25 partial and 2 complete responses; at median about 63 months, approximately 15 remitted, around 12 progressed.

This CDR3 has 17 residues. Trimming pared 4 bases from V and 1 base from J, leaving 17 bases between. Germline-derived CDR1 and CDR2 are SGHTA and FQGNSA. The data were produced by immunoSEQ multiplex PCR, yet TCRdb's version contains in-frame clones alone and is incomplete. The table shows over 150,000 clones, with 81% occurring only once. Sequencing was performed on PBMCs, taken after 12 months of ibrutinib treatment. V and J are TRBV7-2 and TRBJ1-3; D is uncertain. The receptor was derived from a human donor with chronic lymphocytic leukemia. CDR3 bases: TGTGCCAGCAGCTCGCTGTGGAGAACGGGATCTGGAAACACCATATATTTT. This encodes CASSSLWRTGSGNTIYF.